The sequence of this T cell receptor beta chain was determined in a study of cytomegalovirus exposure and HLA in healthy donors. Sequencing used immunoSEQ multiplex PCR; TCRdb keeps in-frame clones, though not all of them. The sample lists about 160,000 clones; roughly 90% were seen once. CDR3 size: 16 residues. The germline CDR1 and CDR2 sequences are GTSNPN and SVGIG (reference sequence). Worth noting for this clone: A junction boundary mismatches the germline segment, possibly from a read error.

The sample was PBMCs. The chain is built from TRBV30 and TRBJ2-2; TRBD2 agrees at 9 bases. The TCR originated in a young woman in good health and CMV-seropositive. The CDR3 DNA is TGTGCCCGGAGGGCGGAAGTAGCGGGAGTCGCCGGGGAGCTGTTTTTT. This translates into CARRAEVAGVAGELFF.